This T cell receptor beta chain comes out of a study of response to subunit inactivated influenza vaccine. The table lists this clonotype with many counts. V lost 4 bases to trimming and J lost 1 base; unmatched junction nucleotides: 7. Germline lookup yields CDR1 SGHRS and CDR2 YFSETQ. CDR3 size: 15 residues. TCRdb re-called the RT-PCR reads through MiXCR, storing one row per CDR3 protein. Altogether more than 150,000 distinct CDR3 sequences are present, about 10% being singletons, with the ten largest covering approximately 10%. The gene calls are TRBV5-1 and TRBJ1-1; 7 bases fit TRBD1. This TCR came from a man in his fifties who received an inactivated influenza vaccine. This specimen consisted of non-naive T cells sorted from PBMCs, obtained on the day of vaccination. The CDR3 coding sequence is TGCGCCAGCAGCACAAACAGGGGAGCGAACACTGAAGCTTTCTTT. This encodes CASSTNRGANTEAFF.